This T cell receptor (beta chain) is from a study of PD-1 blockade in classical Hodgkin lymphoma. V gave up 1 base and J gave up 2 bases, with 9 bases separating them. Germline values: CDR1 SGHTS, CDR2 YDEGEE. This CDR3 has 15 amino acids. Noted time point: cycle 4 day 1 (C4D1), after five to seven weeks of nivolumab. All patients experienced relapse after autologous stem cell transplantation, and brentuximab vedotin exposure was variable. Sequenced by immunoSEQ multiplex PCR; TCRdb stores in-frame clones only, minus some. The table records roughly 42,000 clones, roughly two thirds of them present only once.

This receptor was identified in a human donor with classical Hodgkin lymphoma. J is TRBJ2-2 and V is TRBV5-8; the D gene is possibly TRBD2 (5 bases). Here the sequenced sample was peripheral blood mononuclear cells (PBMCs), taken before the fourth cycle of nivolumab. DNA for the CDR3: TGTGCCAGCAGCTTGCCGGGAAGTAACACCGGGGAGCTGTTTTTT. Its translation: CASSLPGSNTGELFF. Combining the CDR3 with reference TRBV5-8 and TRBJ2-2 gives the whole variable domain EAGVTQSPTHLIKTRGQQATLRCSPISGHTSVYWYQQALGLGLQFLLWYDEGEERNRGNFPPRFSGRQFPNYSSELNVNALELEDSALYLCASSLPGSNTGELFFGEGSRLTVL.